Listed below are T cell receptor beta chains from one sample, sequenced in a study of control samples from healthy donors and cancer patients. The repertoire was sequenced with immunoSEQ multiplex PCR; TCRdb's copy has only in-frame clones and lacks some. Among some 140,000 clones listed, 75% to 90% were seen once. The sequenced sample consisted of blood. The source is a woman aged 25 to 39 in good health. The CDR3 runs from the conserved cysteine through the conserved F or W. The D gene is left open where the match is weak. Clone size is stated in some rows and not others, as once, few, many or a class when expanded.

v_gene,d_gene,j_gene,abundance,CDR3nt,CDR3aa
TRBV7-7,TRBD2,TRBJ2-1,.,TGTGCTAGCAGCTTAGACTTTTCCGGGACTAGCGGGAGAAATGAGCAGTTCTTC,CASSLDFSGTSGRNEQFF
TRBV27,.,TRBJ1-1,.,TGTGCCAGCAGTTTAGATGGCAGGGTAGGGAGCACTGAAGCTTTCTTT,CASSLDGRVGSTEAFF
TRBV6-1,TRBD2,TRBJ2-7,.,TGTGCCAGCAGTGAAGCGTATTGGCTAGCGGGAAGCGCGGCCTACGAGCAGTACTTC,CASSEAYWLAGSAAYEQYF
TRBV28,.,TRBJ2-7,few,TGTGCCAGCAGTTTACAACAGGGATGGGAGCAGTACTTC,CASSLQQGWEQYF
TRBV30,.,TRBJ1-1,.,TGTGCCTGGAGTCGGGGCCTCTCTGTCCCTGAAGCTTTCTTT,CAWSRGLSVPEAFF
TRBV7-9,.,TRBJ1-4,.,TGTGCCAGCAGCTTTACCCCTGGGGAAAAACTGTTTTTT,CASSFTPGEKLFF
TRBV30,.,TRBJ1-2,.,TGTGCCTGGAGTGTACTCGCGAGATATGGCTACACCTTC,CAWSVLARYGYTF
TRBV30,.,TRBJ1-3,.,TGTGCCTGGAGTGTTCGGGGGGCTGGAAACACCATATATTTT,CAWSVRGAGNTIYF
TRBV30,.,TRBJ2-1,.,TGTGCCTGGTCCGCTTTGGAGGGATCTTACAATGAGCAGTTCTTC,CAWSALEGSYNEQFF
TRBV19,TRBD1,TRBJ1-2,.,TGTGCCAGTACCTGGGGACAGGGGGCCTATGGCTACACCTTC,CASTWGQGAYGYTF
TRBV23-1,TRBD1,TRBJ2-7,.,TGCGCCAGCAGTCACTCGGGACAGGGCCACGAGCAGTACTTC,CASSHSGQGHEQYF
TRBV9,.,TRBJ1-1,.,TGTGCCAGCAGCGTAGTTGGGGGCTCGGGCACTGAAGCTTTCTTT,CASSVVGGSGTEAFF
TRBV7-9,.,TRBJ1-1,.,TGTGCCAGCAGCTTATTCAGATCCCAGAACACTGAAGCTTTCTTT,CASSLFRSQNTEAFF
TRBV7-9,TRBD1,TRBJ2-7,.,TGTGCCAGCAGCTTTGGGACAGGGATTCACGAGCAGTACTTC,CASSFGTGIHEQYF
TRBV7-2,TRBD2,TRBJ2-1,few,TGTGCCAGCAGCTTACGTTTCCCGTTTGGGACTAGCGTTAACAATGAGCAGTTCTTC,CASSLRFPFGTSVNNEQFF
TRBV5-1,TRBD2,TRBJ2-7,.,TGCGCCAGCAGCGATAGCGGGAGGGTTGACGAGCAGTACTTC,CASSDSGRVDEQYF
TRBV11-2,.,TRBJ1-2,.,TGTGCCAGCAGCTTGGGGTTAGCCTATGGCTACACCTTC,CASSLGLAYGYTF
TRBV19,.,TRBJ2-7,.,TGTGCCAGTAGTAGAACACAAGCCTACGAGCAGTACTTC,CASSRTQAYEQYF
TRBV25-1,TRBD2,TRBJ2-1,.,TGTGCCAGCACTCCCACTAGCGGGAGTGGGGCCTACAATGAGCAGTTCTTC,CASTPTSGSGAYNEQFF
TRBV7-7,.,TRBJ1-2,few,TGTGCTAGCAGTCCACGCGATCCAGCCCTCATCTATGGCTACACCTTC,CASSPRDPALIYGYTF
TRBV7-8,TRBD1,TRBJ1-3,.,TGTGCCAGCAGCTTAGGCCCAAGGGACAGTAACTCTGGAAACACCATATATTTT,CASSLGPRDSNSGNTIYF
TRBV5-6,TRBD1,TRBJ1-1,.,TGTGCCAGCAGCTTGAACAGGGGACGAACTGAAGCTTTCTTT,CASSLNRGRTEAFF
TRBV9,.,TRBJ2-1,.,TGTGCCAGCAGCGCCGGGTCACTTGAGCAGTTCTTC,CASSAGSLEQFF
TRBV7-9,TRBD1,TRBJ1-2,.,TGTGCCAGCAGCTTAGGGGGGGACAGTACGAACTATGGCTACACCTTC,CASSLGGDSTNYGYTF
TRBV4-2,TRBD1,TRBJ1-3,.,TGTGCCAGCAGCCAACTCAACAGGGGAGGAAACACCATATATTTT,CASSQLNRGGNTIYF
TRBV29-1,TRBD1,TRBJ1-1,once,TGCAGCGTGATGACAGGGAGCACTGAAGCTTTCTTT,CSVMTGSTEAFF
TRBV28,.,TRBJ2-3,.,TGTGCCAGCTCAGTCCTTCCCTACACAGATACGCAGTATTTT,CASSVLPYTDTQYF
TRBV10-3,TRBD1,TRBJ1-6,.,TGTGCCATCAGTGACGGGACAGGGAACGGTTCACCCCTCCACTTT,CAISDGTGNGSPLHF
TRBV5-1,TRBD1,TRBJ2-7,.,TGCGCCAGCAGCTCCTACAGGGGAACCTACGAGCAGTACTTC,CASSSYRGTYEQYF
TRBV2,.,TRBJ1-1,.,TGTGCCAGCAGTGAAAACGGGAGAAACACTGAAGCTTTCTTT,CASSENGRNTEAFF
TRBV5-1,TRBD2,TRBJ2-1,.,TGCGCCAGCAGCTTGCCCGCTAGCGGGAGGGCCAATGAGCAGTTCTTC,CASSLPASGRANEQFF
TRBV18,.,TRBJ2-7,.,TGTGCCAGCTCAACCGACGACACGACCGCGCAGTACTTC,CASSTDDTTAQYF